The rows below give T cell receptor beta chains drawn from one sample of a study of blood T cell repertoires in COVID-19. Profiling relied on immunoSEQ multiplex PCR, and the TCRdb table lists in-frame clones only, not all of them. The sample includes some 110,000 clones, around 76% of them seen just once. Specimen: peripheral blood. Every receptor here comes from a woman in her 70s with acute or convalescent COVID-19. Each CDR3 is given without its conserved first and last residue. Fields, in order: J gene, V gene, CDR3 protein.

j_gene: TRBJ1-6
v_gene: TRBV19
CDR3aa: ASSIRHGGSPLH

j_gene: TRBJ2-3
v_gene: TRBV6-4
CDR3aa: ASSESSGGTDTQY

j_gene: TRBJ2-7
v_gene: TRBV7-9
CDR3aa: ASSRLQGAYEQY

j_gene: TRBJ2-7
v_gene: TRBV6-5
CDR3aa: ASSLGVGRSYEQY

j_gene: TRBJ2-7
v_gene: TRBV18
CDR3aa: ASSPVLTSGIYEQY

j_gene: TRBJ2-7
v_gene: TRBV9
CDR3aa: ASGRTGEGYEQY

j_gene: TRBJ2-5
v_gene: TRBV27
CDR3aa: ASSLGPLAGGSAQY

j_gene: TRBJ2-4
v_gene: TRBV6-1
CDR3aa: ASSDGAGPPKNIQY

j_gene: TRBJ2-7
v_gene: TRBV7-2
CDR3aa: ASSSSSGTYEQY

j_gene: TRBJ2-1
v_gene: TRBV28
CDR3aa: ASGERGDNEQF

j_gene: TRBJ1-1
v_gene: TRBV6-5
CDR3aa: AVTGTGGMTEAF

j_gene: TRBJ1-2
v_gene: TRBV7-8
CDR3aa: ASSLRPGMMAYGYT

j_gene: TRBJ1-1
v_gene: TRBV9
CDR3aa: ASSQGQTNTEAF

j_gene: TRBJ2-5
v_gene: TRBV7-9
CDR3aa: ASSTGQGSGTQY

j_gene: TRBJ1-2
v_gene: TRBV19
CDR3aa: ASSISPRRSYGYT

j_gene: TRBJ1-1
v_gene: TRBV5-5
CDR3aa: ASSSLTMNTEAF

j_gene: TRBJ2-5
v_gene: TRBV30
CDR3aa: AWRHGRTGGETQY

j_gene: TRBJ1-1
v_gene: TRBV3-1/TRBV3-2
CDR3aa: ASSQGENTEAF

j_gene: TRBJ2-7
v_gene: TRBV27
CDR3aa: ASSSFSDRNYEQY

j_gene: TRBJ2-7
v_gene: TRBV5-1
CDR3aa: ASSLAQNAYEQY

j_gene: TRBJ2-7
v_gene: TRBV11-2
CDR3aa: ASSFIRGHEQY

j_gene: TRBJ1-2
v_gene: TRBV6-1
CDR3aa: ASSEAGGGYGYT

j_gene: TRBJ2-1
v_gene: TRBV24-1
CDR3aa: ATSEPQGISYNEQF

j_gene: TRBJ2-5
v_gene: TRBV3-1/TRBV3-2
CDR3aa: ASSQVGNRQETQY

j_gene: TRBJ1-5
v_gene: TRBV6-1
CDR3aa: ASSESGGNQPQH

j_gene: TRBJ2-3
v_gene: TRBV4-3
CDR3aa: ASSQDRTGRDTQY

j_gene: TRBJ2-7
v_gene: TRBV6-2/TRBV6-3
CDR3aa: ASSSFRDSSYEQY

j_gene: TRBJ2-1
v_gene: TRBV10-3
CDR3aa: AISESGAPRYNEQF

j_gene: TRBJ2-1
v_gene: TRBV19
CDR3aa: ASSPRGQWRSYNEQF

j_gene: TRBJ1-2
v_gene: TRBV28
CDR3aa: ASSPSYTNYGYT

j_gene: TRBJ1-1
v_gene: TRBV7-8
CDR3aa: ASSLRPGNTEAF

j_gene: TRBJ1-4
v_gene: TRBV9
CDR3aa: ASSVGPQNRGPGEKLF

j_gene: TRBJ2-7
v_gene: TRBV3-1/TRBV3-2
CDR3aa: ASSQDPDRAQQY

j_gene: TRBJ2-7
v_gene: TRBV7-2
CDR3aa: ASSLVDEQY

j_gene: TRBJ1-2
v_gene: TRBV5-4
CDR3aa: ASSSSLRDRELYGYT

j_gene: TRBJ2-1
v_gene: TRBV5-1
CDR3aa: ASSLEGSGANEQF

j_gene: TRBJ1-1
v_gene: TRBV2
CDR3aa: ASSENPLSGRAF

j_gene: TRBJ2-1
v_gene: TRBV14
CDR3aa: ASSQGPGVTYNEQF

j_gene: TRBJ2-4
v_gene: TRBV3-1/TRBV3-2
CDR3aa: ASSQVSSGKNIQY

j_gene: TRBJ1-4
v_gene: TRBV25-1
CDR3aa: ASSEWGQGRYEKLF

j_gene: TRBJ2-7
v_gene: TRBV19
CDR3aa: ASSIGTGGYYEQY

j_gene: TRBJ1-1
v_gene: TRBV6-5
CDR3aa: ASKRITGGTEAF

j_gene: TRBJ2-1
v_gene: TRBV14
CDR3aa: ASSQDMGLAGATYNEQF

j_gene: TRBJ1-2
v_gene: TRBV3-1/TRBV3-2
CDR3aa: ASSQHGQAEYYT

j_gene: TRBJ1-4
v_gene: TRBV18
CDR3aa: ASSSFFRDREDTTNEKLF

j_gene: TRBJ1-6
v_gene: TRBV27
CDR3aa: ASNQQGENSPLH

j_gene: TRBJ2-5
v_gene: TRBV5-1
CDR3aa: ASSLGGGITAQETQY

j_gene: TRBJ1-1
v_gene: TRBV15
CDR3aa: ATSKGGTDQGAF

j_gene: TRBJ2-1
v_gene: TRBV14
CDR3aa: ASSQLDRYEQF

j_gene: TRBJ2-5
v_gene: TRBV12-3/TRBV12-4
CDR3aa: ASSFNSQETQY

j_gene: TRBJ1-3
v_gene: TRBV12-3/TRBV12-4
CDR3aa: ASSLTGGNTIY

j_gene: TRBJ1-2
v_gene: TRBV10-3
CDR3aa: AISEDNSGYT

j_gene: TRBJ2-6
v_gene: TRBV14
CDR3aa: ASSEQGLGANVLT

j_gene: TRBJ1-1
v_gene: TRBV20-1
CDR3aa: SATGGTEAF

j_gene: TRBJ1-5
v_gene: TRBV6-5
CDR3aa: ASSLDRYQPQH

j_gene: TRBJ1-3
v_gene: TRBV18
CDR3aa: ASSPLSGQGKSGNTIY

j_gene: TRBJ1-6
v_gene: TRBV9
CDR3aa: ASSVEGNSPLH

j_gene: TRBJ2-1
v_gene: TRBV13
CDR3aa: ASSLRGGSSYNEQF